Below are 20 T cell receptor beta chains sequenced from a single sample in a study of identical twins. TCRdb redid the calling of the 5' RACE reads with MiXCR, one entry per CDR3 protein. Among under 900,000 distinct CDR3 sequences listed, 15% to 20% were seen once. The data also belong to a second study, concerning T cells expressing NK-cell markers.

Sequencing was carried out using PBMCs. All receptors come from a young woman in good health.

The chain carries TRBV5-6 and TRBJ2-6, with TRBD1 matching over 7 bases. Germline values: CDR1 SGHDT, CDR2 YYEEEE. Trimming at V came to 4 bases and at J to 4 bases, leaving 5 bases not matched to a gene. This CDR3 comprises 15 residues. In nucleotides, the CDR3 is TGTGCCAGCAGCGGTGACAGGGCCGGGGCCAACGTCCTGACTTTC. Translating it yields CASSGDRAGANVLTF.

This clonotype was counted only a few times. V and J are TRBV3-1 and TRBJ2-3, with D perhaps TRBD1 (6 bases). Germline V gives CDR1 LGHDT, CDR2 YNNKEL (reference sequence). This CDR3 has 16 amino acids. Trimming pared 0 bases from V and 5 bases from J, leaving 15 bases between. CDR3 sequence: CASSQEVYRARDTQYF. Here the CDR3 DNA reads TGTGCCAGCAGCCAAGAAGTATACAGGGCAAGAGATACGCAGTATTTT.

This clonotype has just a few counts. The V gene is TRBV27, the J gene TRBJ2-7; D may be TRBD1 or TRBD2 (5 bases each). The CDR3 runs 13 residues. Germline V gene data show CDR1 as MNHEY and CDR2 as SMNVEV (reference sequence). The CDR3 DNA follows: TGTGAAGGGACGGCTGCCTACTCCTACGAGCAGTACTTC. Protein sequence: CEGTAAYSYEQYF.

CDR3 sequence (DNA): TGTGCCAGTACTACGCTCGGGACTACCCCCAAGACCCAGTACTTC. Its protein product is CASTTLGTTPKTQYF. The chain uses TRBV7-2 and TRBJ2-5, with 7 bases matching TRBD2. The CDR3 is made up of 15 amino acids. With 9 bases clipped from V and 6 bases from J, the junction kept 16 bases outside the gene matches. The germline V gene encodes CDR1 SGHTA and CDR2 FQGNSA.

V and J are TRBV9 and TRBJ1-1; TRBD1 is a possible D gene (5 bases). The CDR3 extends over 17 amino acids. Trimming pared 0 bases from V and 4 bases from J, leaving 19 bases between. The germline V gene encodes CDR1 SGDLS and CDR2 YYNGEE. The CDR3, as DNA: TGTGCCAGCAGCGTAGGCTCAGGGAGGGGACGAATCACTGAAGCTTTCTTT. It is translated as CASSVGSGRGRITEAFF.

This clonotype was seen a few times. The rearrangement uses TRBV20-1 and TRBJ2-1, with a tentative D call TRBD1 (5 bases). Trimming removed 3 bases at V and 5 bases at J, with 17 bases between. The germline V gene encodes CDR1 DFQATT and CDR2 SNEGSKA (reference sequence). The CDR3 totals 15 residues. CDR3 in amino acids: CSASRGRLSNNEQFF. The CDR3 nucleotides read TGCAGTGCTAGTAGGGGCAGGTTATCAAACAATGAGCAGTTCTTC.

In nucleotides, the CDR3 is TGTGCCAGCAGTTTAGCGCGGCAGGGATGGGGTGAGCAGTTCTTC. Translated: CASSLARQGWGEQFF. The V call is TRBV12-3 or TRBV12-4, the J call TRBJ2-1, with TRBD1 as a possible D gene (5 bases). Trimming removed 0 bases at V and 9 bases at J, with 15 bases between. The CDR3 consists of 15 residues.

In its sample, this clonotype was seen a few times. This sequence joins TRBV20-1 and TRBJ2-3, with TRBD2 matching 7 bases. The CDR3 contains 16 residues. V gave up 6 bases and J gave up 3 bases; unmatched junction bases: 15. Germline V gene lookup returns CDR1 DFQATT and CDR2 SNEGSKA (reference sequence). CDR3 protein: CSAQVGGVGGTDTQYF. The CDR3 coding sequence is TGCAGTGCACAAGTGGGGGGGGTGGGAGGAACAGATACGCAGTATTTT.

The chain recombines TRBV7-6 with TRBJ1-2, with D perhaps matching TRBD1 (6 bases). The CDR3 is 14 amino acids. In germline, CDR1 is SGHVS, CDR2 FNYEAQ. Trimming shortened V by 1 base and J by 5 bases, and 11 bases separated the two germline ends. CDR3 loop: CASSLGRGGYGYTF. CDR3 DNA sequence: TGTGCCAGCAGCTTAGGAAGGGGGGGTTATGGCTACACCTTC.

In this sample, this clonotype turned up a few times. V usage is TRBV14 and J usage is TRBJ1-1; no firm D call. Germline V gives CDR1 SGHDN, CDR2 FVKESK. CDR3 length: 13 amino acids. The V end was cut by 3 bases, the J end by 3 bases, with 8 bases between. In DNA form, the CDR3 reads TGTGCCAGCAGCCAGGGTCTACACACTGAAGCTTTCTTT. Encoded protein: CASSQGLHTEAFF.

This clonotype was seen a few times. The chain recombines TRBV12-3 or TRBV12-4 with TRBJ2-1; perhaps TRBD2 as D (7 bases). V was clipped by 2 bases and J by 8 bases, with 31 bases between them. CDR3 size: 20 residues. The CDR3 DNA follows: TGTGCCAGCAGTTTAATGTTGGAAGGGCGGGGGCCCTACCCTGTCGATGAGCAGTTCTTC. Protein: CASSLMLEGRGPYPVDEQFF.

This clonotype was picked up a small number of times. The chain joins TRBV14 to TRBJ2-3, with TRBD2 matching 12 bases. Germline CDR1 is SGHDN and CDR2 is FVKESK. The CDR3 totals 17 residues. With 3 bases clipped from V and 2 bases from J, the junction kept 6 bases outside the gene matches. The CDR3 loop reads CASSHLGLAGYTDTQYF. CDR3 coding DNA: TGTGCCAGCAGCCACCTCGGACTAGCGGGGTACACAGATACGCAGTATTTT.

V usage is TRBV11-2 and J usage is TRBJ2-7; D is ambiguous. This CDR3 region has 14 residues. Between the trimmed V and J ends, which lost 5 bases and 1 base, there was a span of 12 bases. Germline CDR1 reads SGHAT; CDR2 reads FQNNGV. This CDR3 is CASSEFASSYEQYF. CDR3 nucleotides: TGTGCCAGCAGCGAGTTTGCTAGTTCCTACGAGCAGTACTTC.

This clonotype was recorded a few times. The CDR3 reads CASSQVWVTDTQYF. In DNA form, the CDR3 reads TGTGCCAGCAGCCAAGTTTGGGTGACAGATACGCAGTATTTT. The chain couples TRBV7-2 to TRBJ2-3; no definite D call. V was shortened by 5 bases and J by 3 bases, with 12 bases between the two germline ends. Germline lookup yields CDR1 SGHTA and CDR2 FQGNSA. The CDR3 contains 14 residues. The whole variable domain, remainder taken from reference TRBV7-2 and TRBJ2-3, is GAGVSQSPSNKVTEKGKDVELRCDPISGHTALYWYRQSLGQGLEFLIYFQGNSAPDKSGLPSDRFSAERTGGSVSTLTIQRTQQEDSAVYLCASSQVWVTDTQYFGPGTRLTVL.

The chain links TRBV11-2 to TRBJ2-7, with TRBD1 matching 7 bases. This CDR3 comprises 17 residues. Germline V gene data show CDR1 as SGHAT and CDR2 as FQNNGV. V shed 3 bases and J 1 base; nucleotides not matched to a gene: 12. CDR3: CASSLGRGWDSSYEQYF. DNA of the CDR3: TGTGCCAGCAGCTTGGGGCGAGGGTGGGACAGTTCCTACGAGCAGTACTTC.

The chain employs TRBV29-1 and TRBJ2-2; 7 bases align to TRBD1. CDR1 is SQVTM, CDR2 ANQGSEA, per germline. CDR3 length: 14 amino acids. Trimming took 7 bases from V and 4 from J; bases not matched to a gene: 9. The CDR3 reads CSATDRAGTGELFF. CDR3 in DNA: TGCAGCGCAACCGACAGGGCGGGCACCGGGGAGCTGTTTTTT.

This clonotype has only a few counts. CDR3 amino acids: CASGFGDRVTEQYF. For the CDR3, the DNA is TGTGCCAGTGGCTTCGGGGACAGGGTGACCGAGCAGTACTTC. This chain uses TRBV6-1 with TRBJ2-7; the match to TRBD1 covers 9 bases. The CDR3 consists of 14 residues. The J segment lost 6 bases and the V segment lost 9 bases, leaving 12 bases of the junction unmatched. Germline V gene lookup returns CDR1 MNHNS and CDR2 SASEGT.

CDR3 protein: CASSLSKGISTEAFF. CDR3 in DNA: TGTGCCAGCAGTTTATCGAAAGGGATAAGCACTGAAGCTTTCTTT. V and J are TRBV27 and TRBJ1-1; D is unresolved. Germline CDR1 is MNHEY and CDR2 is SMNVEV (reference sequence). This CDR3 spans 15 amino acids. V lost 0 bases and J lost 4, with 12 bases in between.

In this sample, this clonotype turned up a few times. V and J are TRBV20-1 and TRBJ1-6; no clear D gene. The CDR3 consists of 15 residues. Germline loops: CDR1 DFQATT, CDR2 SNEGSKA (reference sequence). Trimming removed 0 bases at V and 6 bases at J, with 12 bases between. The CDR3 sequence is CSARDIGFPNSPLHF. Here the CDR3 DNA reads TGCAGTGCTAGAGATATAGGATTTCCTAATTCACCCCTCCACTTT.

This clonotype turned up a few times. This chain links TRBV4-3 with TRBJ1-1; D is perhaps TRBD1 (5 bases). Germline CDR1 is LGHNA and CDR2 is YSLEER. The length of the CDR3 is 15 residues. The germline V and J ends were trimmed by 4 bases and 5 bases, with 17 bases remaining between them. The CDR3 coding sequence is TGCGCCAGCAGCCCCCTCCCGGGACGCTGGACTGAAGCTTTCTTT. Translation gives CASSPLPGRWTEAFF.